Sequencing of this T cell receptor beta chain was carried out in a study of blood T cell repertoires in COVID-19. Turning to the study itself: Samples came from the United States, Italy and Spain, spanning acute and convalescent COVID-19. T cells, B-cell-depleted T cells, or PBMCs provided the cDNA or gDNA that served as material.

Original methodology: Researchers report that nucleated cell counts were estimated from reference gene primer amplification. Produced via immunoSEQ multiplex PCR; TCRdb's table is partial and in-frame only. From that table come the V and J calls and clone size; the DNA was used to work out D and trimming. The sample has roughly 71,000 clones, 75% to 90% seen once; the top ten hold over 15%. With V trimmed by 5 bases and J by 7 bases, 12 bases remained unmatched. This CDR3 contains 17 residues. Looked up from germline, CDR1 is SGHTA and CDR2 is FQGNSA. The chain links TRBV7-2 to TRBJ1-6, with 9 bases identical to TRBD1. The sample consisted of peripheral blood. This clonotype originated in a man in his 70s who had recovered from COVID-19. CDR3 protein: CASSPELSGQGNSPLHF. The DNA of the CDR3 is TGTGCCAGCAGCCCGGAGTTGTCAGGACAGGGGAATTCACCCCTCCACTTT.